This T cell receptor beta chain was observed in a study of blood T cell repertoires in COVID-19. The V gene end was trimmed by 4 bases and the J gene end by 0 bases; junction bases not matched to a gene: 8. Germline CDR1 is LNHNV and CDR2 is YYDKDF (reference sequence). CDR3 length equals 19 residues. In the authors' workflow: Scientists estimated how many nucleated cells there were by amplifying reference gene primers. Profiled with immunoSEQ multiplex PCR; TCRdb holds only in-frame clones, not every one. The DNA was the basis for D and trimming; V, J and clone size are from that table. The data show tens of thousands of clones, approximately 79% seen once.

The specimen sequenced was peripheral blood. This TCR was sampled from a man aged 80 or over with active COVID-19. This rearrangement joins TRBV15 to TRBJ2-2; 13 bases map to TRBD2. The CDR3 loop is CATSKATSGGAPNTGELFF. DNA of the CDR3: TGTGCCACCAGCAAAGCAACTAGCGGGGGGGCCCCGAACACCGGGGAGCTGTTTTTT.